These T cell receptor beta chains were read from a single sample in a study of blood T cell repertoires in COVID-19. Generated by immunoSEQ multiplex PCR, the TCRdb table keeps only in-frame clones and is missing some. Of approximately 80,000 clones in the sample, about 88% were seen once. Sequenced sample: peripheral blood. The receptor set was obtained from a human donor in a cohort sampled during active COVID-19. Both conserved end residues are part of each CDR3. A D gene is named only where the DNA matches it firmly. A clone size is listed for some rows: how often the clone was seen (once, few, many), or a class if it is expanded.

. | TRBJ2-7 | . | TRBV6-6 | TGTGCCAGCACTCCGAAACCCGGTCTCGAGCAGTACTTC | CASTPKPGLEQYF
. | TRBJ2-5 | TRBD2 | TRBV3-1/TRBV3-2 | TGTGCCAGCAGCCCCACCGGCGGGGGGGCCAATTTAGAGACCCAGTACTTC | CASSPTGGGANLETQYF
few | TRBJ2-7 | . | TRBV18 | TGTGCCAGCTCACCACCAGGGGACTACGAGCAGTACTTC | CASSPPGDYEQYF
. | TRBJ1-1 | . | TRBV19 | TGTGGGGTAATGAGGGAATCTATAGGCGACACTGAAGCTTTCTTT | CGVMRESIGDTEAFF
. | TRBJ2-1 | TRBD2 | TRBV11-1 | TGTGCCAGCAGCCTCCGGACTAGCGGGAGGGCCATTGAGCAGTTCTTC | CASSLRTSGRAIEQFF
. | TRBJ1-5 | TRBD1 | TRBV7-2 | TGTGCCAGCAGGTTGAGGACAGGGAAGGGTCAGCCCCAGCATTTT | CASRLRTGKGQPQHF
. | TRBJ1-1 | . | TRBV7-2 | TGTACCAGCAGCTTAGTGGGCGAAGGCCGCAACACTGAAGCTTTCTTT | CTSSLVGEGRNTEAFF
. | TRBJ2-3 | . | TRBV27 | TGTGCCAGCAGTGCAAACTCGGGTACGCAGTATTTT | CASSANSGTQYF
. | TRBJ2-7 | TRBD2 | TRBV6-5 | TGTGCCAGCAGGGCGGGAGGGGACGGGGACTACGAGCAGTACTTC | CASRAGGDGDYEQYF
. | TRBJ1-2 | . | TRBV28 | TGTGCCAGCAGTTTATTTCCGGGTAACTATGGCTACACCTTC | CASSLFPGNYGYTF